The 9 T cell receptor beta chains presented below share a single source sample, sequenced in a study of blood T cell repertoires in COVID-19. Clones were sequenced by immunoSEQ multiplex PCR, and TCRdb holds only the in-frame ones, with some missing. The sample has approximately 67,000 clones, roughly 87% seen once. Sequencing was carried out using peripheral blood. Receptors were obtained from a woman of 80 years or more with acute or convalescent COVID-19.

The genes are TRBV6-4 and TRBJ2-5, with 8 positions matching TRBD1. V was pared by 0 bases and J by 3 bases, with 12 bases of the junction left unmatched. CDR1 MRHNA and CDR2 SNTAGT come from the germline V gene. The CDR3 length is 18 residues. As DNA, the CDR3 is TGTGCCAGCAGTGACTCGAAGCGTCGACAGGGGCGGAAAGAGACCCAGTACTTC. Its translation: CASSDSKRRQGRKETQYF.

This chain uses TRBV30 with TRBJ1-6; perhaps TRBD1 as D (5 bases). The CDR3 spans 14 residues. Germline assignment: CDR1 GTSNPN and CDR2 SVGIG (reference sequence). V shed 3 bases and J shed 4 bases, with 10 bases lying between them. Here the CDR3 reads CAWRVGPYNSPLHF. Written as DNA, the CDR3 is TGTGCCTGGAGGGTGGGGCCGTATAATTCACCCCTCCACTTT.

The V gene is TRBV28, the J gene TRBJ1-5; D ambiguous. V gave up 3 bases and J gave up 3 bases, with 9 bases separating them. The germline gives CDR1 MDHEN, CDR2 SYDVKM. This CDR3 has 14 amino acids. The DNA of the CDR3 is TGTGCCAGCAGTTTCCTATCCCTCAATCAGCCCCAGCATTTT. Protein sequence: CASSFLSLNQPQHF.

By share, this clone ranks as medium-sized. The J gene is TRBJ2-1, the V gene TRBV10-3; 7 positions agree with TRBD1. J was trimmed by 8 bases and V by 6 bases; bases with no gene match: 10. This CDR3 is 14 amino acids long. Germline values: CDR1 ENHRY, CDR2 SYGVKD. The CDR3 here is CAIRPQGESDEQFF. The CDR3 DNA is TGTGCCATCAGACCTCAGGGGGAATCGGATGAGCAGTTCTTC.

The CDR3 here is CSVEPGGDGKNIQYF. DNA of the CDR3: TGCAGCGTTGAACCGGGGGGCGACGGCAAAAACATTCAGTACTTC. The rearrangement joins TRBV29-1 to TRBJ2-4; possible D gene TRBD2, 7 bases. V was trimmed by 2 bases and J by 3 bases, leaving 14 bases between them. Germline loops: CDR1 SQVTM, CDR2 ANQGSEA. The CDR3 has 15 amino acids.

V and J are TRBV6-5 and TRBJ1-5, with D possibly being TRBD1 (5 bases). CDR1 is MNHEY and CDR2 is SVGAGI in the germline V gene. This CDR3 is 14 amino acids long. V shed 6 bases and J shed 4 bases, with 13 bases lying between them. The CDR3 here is CASRGQTLNQPQHF. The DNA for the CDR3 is TGTGCCAGCAGGGGGCAAACACTAAATCAGCCCCAGCATTTT.

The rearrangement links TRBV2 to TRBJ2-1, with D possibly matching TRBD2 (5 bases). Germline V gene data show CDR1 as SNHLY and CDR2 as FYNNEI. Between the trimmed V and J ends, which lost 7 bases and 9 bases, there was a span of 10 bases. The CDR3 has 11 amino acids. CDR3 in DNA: TGTGCCAGCAAGTTAGCGTCTGAGCAGTTCTTC. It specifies CASKLASEQFF. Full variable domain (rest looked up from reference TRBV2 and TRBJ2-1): EPEVTQTPSHQVTQMGQEVILRCVPISNHLYFYWYRQILGQKVEFLVSFYNNEISEKSEIFDDQFSVERPDGSNFTLKIRSTKLEDSAMYFCASKLASEQFFGPGTRLTVL.

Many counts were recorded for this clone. In DNA form, the CDR3 reads TGTGCCAGCAGTTACACTAGCGATTTTTACCCCAACTCCTACAATGAGCAGTTCTTC. Its translation: CASSYTSDFYPNSYNEQFF. The V gene is TRBV6-2 or TRBV6-3, the J gene TRBJ2-1, with 7 nucleotides matching TRBD2. The CDR3 contains 19 residues. Germline assignment: CDR1 MNHEY and CDR2 SVGEGT. The V segment lost 2 bases and the J segment 0 bases; nucleotides outside the gene matches: 13.

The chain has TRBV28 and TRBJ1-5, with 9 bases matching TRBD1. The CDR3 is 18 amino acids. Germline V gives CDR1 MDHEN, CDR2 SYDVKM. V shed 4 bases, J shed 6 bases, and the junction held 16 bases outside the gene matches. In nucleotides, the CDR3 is TGTGCCAGCAGTTCCCCTCGCGAGACAGGGGGACGAGGTCAGCCCCAGCATTTT. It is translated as CASSSPRETGGRGQPQHF.